This TCR beta chain originates from a study of control samples from healthy donors and cancer patients. Sequenced by immunoSEQ multiplex PCR; TCRdb stores in-frame clones only, minus some. The data show 100,000 to 150,000 clones, 85% to 95% seen once. This sequence originates from a man between 18 and 35 years old in good health. Material: blood.

Written as DNA, the CDR3 is TGTGCCAGCAGCTTAGCCTCGTTTGGGGGGAACCTCCACTTT. Translated, it gives CASSLASFGGNLHF. The gene calls are TRBV7-2 and TRBJ1-6; tentative D call: TRBD1 (5 bases). The V end was cut by 0 bases, the J end by 15 bases, with 15 bases between. The germline V gene has CDR1 SGHTA and CDR2 FQGNSA. The CDR3 is 14 residues long.